The rows below give T cell receptor beta chains drawn from one sample of a study of blood T cell repertoires in COVID-19. Only in-frame clones appear in the TCRdb table, and some are missing; sequencing was by immunoSEQ multiplex PCR. The data contain about 300,000 clones, under 90% of them seen just once; the ten biggest clones take up about 1.7%. Sequencing used peripheral blood. These receptors all come from a woman under 40 with COVID-19, enrolled during active disease. Each CDR3 is given without its conserved first and last residue. Expanded clones get a size class; other rows say once, few or many, or leave the size out.

CDR3aa,v_gene,abundance,j_gene
ASSGSSGGGETQY,TRBV2,-,TRBJ2-5
ASTRGSNQPQH,TRBV6-5,-,TRBJ1-5
ASTPGGYGYT,TRBV7-9,-,TRBJ1-2
ASSQDGQGLRGYT,TRBV4-1,-,TRBJ1-2
AWRGGAISYGYT,TRBV30,-,TRBJ1-2
ASSIPRTVYGYT,TRBV19,-,TRBJ1-2
ASSLVHRYPYEQY,TRBV5-5,-,TRBJ2-7
ASSLDVVRSSNYGYT,TRBV5-1,once,TRBJ1-2
ASSKGTPNGGEKLF,TRBV11-1,-,TRBJ1-4
ASSEQGGNQPQH,TRBV2,-,TRBJ1-5
SVEGTDGYT,TRBV29-1,-,TRBJ1-2
SVRLATTDTQY,TRBV29-1,few,TRBJ2-3
ASQPLTGINYGYT,TRBV19,-,TRBJ1-2
ASSYRDRDLPLH,TRBV27,-,TRBJ1-6
ASSQGGGQPQH,TRBV3-1/TRBV3-2,-,TRBJ1-5
SVAKDRENYGYT,TRBV29-1,-,TRBJ1-2
ASSLSRERGEGADTQY,TRBV3-1/TRBV3-2,-,TRBJ2-3
ASSRETGGEAF,TRBV11-2,-,TRBJ1-1
ASSEEGPEAF,TRBV2,-,TRBJ1-1
ASSFSIAGGRETQY,TRBV7-2,-,TRBJ2-5
ASSPPPGQGSYGYT,TRBV18,-,TRBJ1-2
ASSEQQEGSYEQY,TRBV6-1,many,TRBJ2-7
ASSYGGGNTIY,TRBV6-5,-,TRBJ1-3
ASSLRSFYGYT,TRBV5-1,-,TRBJ1-2
ASSHSGSTDTQY,TRBV3-1/TRBV3-2,-,TRBJ2-3
ASTGALPGVVQPQH,TRBV2,few,TRBJ1-5
ASSPPASGGTDTQY,TRBV27,-,TRBJ2-3
ASSEGGGKDTQY,TRBV2,-,TRBJ2-3
ASSKPDRPSGNTIY,TRBV5-1,-,TRBJ1-3
ASSLFTGAGTDTQY,TRBV5-6,-,TRBJ2-3
ASSLLQRTGRVGELF,TRBV3-1/TRBV3-2,-,TRBJ2-2
ASSSGFQPQH,TRBV12-3/TRBV12-4,few,TRBJ1-5
ASSPSTIDGYT,TRBV18,few,TRBJ1-2
ASSSGREDEKLF,TRBV5-1,-,TRBJ1-4
ASSAAGWGETQY,TRBV7-2,-,TRBJ2-5
ATSRGQGAGMNTEAF,TRBV5-4,-,TRBJ1-1
ASSQLRDQTVTGELF,TRBV18,-,TRBJ2-2
ATSRGRTDYEQY,TRBV15,-,TRBJ2-7
SASYQGPYVPQH,TRBV20-1,-,TRBJ1-5
ASSTAGGPFNEQF,TRBV27,-,TRBJ2-1
ASSLDSGIDEQY,TRBV7-9,-,TRBJ2-7
ASSRGGDVSTDTQY,TRBV19,-,TRBJ2-3
ASSLGVSGNTIY,TRBV11-2,-,TRBJ1-3
ASFPGGSTEAF,TRBV6-6,-,TRBJ1-1
ASSSGQGGTEAF,TRBV11-2,-,TRBJ1-1
ASSRDRAYEQY,TRBV18,-,TRBJ2-7
ASSFADRVYGYT,TRBV6-5,-,TRBJ1-2
ASSVGRGNQPQH,TRBV9,-,TRBJ1-5
ASSLTDRQGAF,TRBV11-2,-,TRBJ1-1
ASSFDTARYTEAF,TRBV5-5,-,TRBJ1-1
ASKREGRTDTQY,TRBV5-1,-,TRBJ2-3
ASSPRGGYSNYGYT,TRBV28,-,TRBJ1-2